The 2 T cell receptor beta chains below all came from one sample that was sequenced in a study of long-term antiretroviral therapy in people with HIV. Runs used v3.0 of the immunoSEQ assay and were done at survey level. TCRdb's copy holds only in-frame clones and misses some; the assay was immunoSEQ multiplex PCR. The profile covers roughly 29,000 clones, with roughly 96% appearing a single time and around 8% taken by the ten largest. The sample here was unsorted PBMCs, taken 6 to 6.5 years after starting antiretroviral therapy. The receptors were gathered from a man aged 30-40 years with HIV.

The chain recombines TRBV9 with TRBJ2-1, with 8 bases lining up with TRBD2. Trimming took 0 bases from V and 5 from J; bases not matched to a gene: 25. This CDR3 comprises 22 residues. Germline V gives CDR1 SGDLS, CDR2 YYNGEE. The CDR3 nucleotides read TGTGCCAGCAGCGTAGCCGCAACTAACGGGGGGGCTTTCCCCACCACCAACAATGAGCAGTTCTTC. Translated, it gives CASSVAATNGGAFPTTNNEQFF. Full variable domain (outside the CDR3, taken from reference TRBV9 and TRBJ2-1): DSGVTQTPKHLITATGQRVTLRCSPRSGDLSVYWYQQSLDQGLQFLIQYYNGEERAKGNILERFSAQQFPDLHSELNLSSLELGDSALYFCASSVAATNGGAFPTTNNEQFFGPGTRLTVL.

CDR3 sequence: CASSYFGTANTEAFF. DNA for the CDR3: TGTGCCAGCAGTTACTTTGGGACAGCGAACACTGAAGCTTTCTTT. The rearrangement links TRBV6-5 to TRBJ1-1; TRBD1 aligns across 7 bases. The V gene end was trimmed by 1 base and the J gene end by 1 base; junction bases not matched to a gene: 3. In germline, CDR1 is MNHEY, CDR2 SVGAGI. This CDR3 has 15 residues.